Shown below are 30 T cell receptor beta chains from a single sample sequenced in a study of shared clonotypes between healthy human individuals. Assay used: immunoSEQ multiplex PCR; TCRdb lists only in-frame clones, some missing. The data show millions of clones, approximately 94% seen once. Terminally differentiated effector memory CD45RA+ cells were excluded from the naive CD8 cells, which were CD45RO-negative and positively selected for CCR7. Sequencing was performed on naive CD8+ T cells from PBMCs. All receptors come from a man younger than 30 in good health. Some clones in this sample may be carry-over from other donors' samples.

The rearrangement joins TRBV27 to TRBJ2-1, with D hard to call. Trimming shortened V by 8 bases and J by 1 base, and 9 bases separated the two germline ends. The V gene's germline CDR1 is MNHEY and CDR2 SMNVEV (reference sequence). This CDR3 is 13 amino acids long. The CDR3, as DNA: TGTGCCAGCCGAGTGGGGTCCTACAATGAGCAGTTCTTC. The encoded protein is CASRVGSYNEQFF.

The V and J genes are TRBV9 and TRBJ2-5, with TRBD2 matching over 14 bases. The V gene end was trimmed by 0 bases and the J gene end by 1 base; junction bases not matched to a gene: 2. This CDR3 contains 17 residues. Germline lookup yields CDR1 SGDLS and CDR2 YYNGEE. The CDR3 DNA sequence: TGTGCCAGCAGCGTAGCAGGACTAGCGGGAGGCCAAGAGACCCAGTACTTC. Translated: CASSVAGLAGGQETQYF.

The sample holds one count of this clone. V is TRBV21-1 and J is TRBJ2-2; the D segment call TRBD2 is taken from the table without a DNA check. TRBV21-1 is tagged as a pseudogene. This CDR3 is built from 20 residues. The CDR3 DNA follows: TGTGCCAGCAGCAAAAAGGGAGGGGCTAACGTCGACGCGAACACCGGGGAGCTGTTTTTT. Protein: CASSKKGGANVDANTGELFF.

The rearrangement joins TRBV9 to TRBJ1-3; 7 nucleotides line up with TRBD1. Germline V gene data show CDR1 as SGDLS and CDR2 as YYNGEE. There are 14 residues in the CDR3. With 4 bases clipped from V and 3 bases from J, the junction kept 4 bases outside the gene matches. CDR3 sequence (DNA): TGTGCCAGCAGCTCGACAGGGCGTGGAAACACCATATATTTT. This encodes CASSSTGRGNTIYF.

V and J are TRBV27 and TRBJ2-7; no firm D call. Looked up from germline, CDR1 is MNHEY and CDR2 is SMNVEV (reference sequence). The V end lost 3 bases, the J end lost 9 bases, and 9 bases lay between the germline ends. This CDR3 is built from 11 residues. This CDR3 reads CASSLPPVQYF. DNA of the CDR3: TGTGCCAGCAGTTTGCCCCCGGTGCAGTACTTC.

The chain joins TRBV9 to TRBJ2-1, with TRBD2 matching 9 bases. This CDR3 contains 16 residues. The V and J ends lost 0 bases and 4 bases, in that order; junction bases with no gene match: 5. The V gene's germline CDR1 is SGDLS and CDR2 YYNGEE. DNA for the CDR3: TGTGCCAGCAGCGTAGCGGCGGGAGGGCTGTACAATGAGCAGTTCTTC. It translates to CASSVAAGGLYNEQFF.

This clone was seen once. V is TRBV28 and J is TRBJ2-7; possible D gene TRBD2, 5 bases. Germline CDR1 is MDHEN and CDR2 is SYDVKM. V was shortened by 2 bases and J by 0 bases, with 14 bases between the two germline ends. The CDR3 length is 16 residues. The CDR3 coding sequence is TGTGCCAGCAGTTTACTAGGGAGCGAGAGCTCCTACGAGCAGTACTTC. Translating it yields CASSLLGSESSYEQYF. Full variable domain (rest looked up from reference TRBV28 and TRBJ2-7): DVKVTQSSRYLVKRTGEKVFLECVQDMDHENMFWYRQDPGLGLRLIYFSYDVKMKEKGDIPEGYSVSREKKERFSLILESASTNQTSMYLCASSLLGSESSYEQYFGPGTRLTVT.

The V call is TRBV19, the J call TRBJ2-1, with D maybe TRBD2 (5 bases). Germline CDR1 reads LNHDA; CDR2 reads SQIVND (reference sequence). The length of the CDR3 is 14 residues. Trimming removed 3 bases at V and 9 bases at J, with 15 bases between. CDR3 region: CASSIGDLESEQFF. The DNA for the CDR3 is TGTGCCAGTAGTATCGGGGATCTAGAGTCTGAGCAGTTCTTC.

The CDR3 region has the DNA TGTGCCAGCAGCTTGACTAGCGGCTCCTACGAGCAGTACTTC. The encoded protein is CASSLTSGSYEQYF. The chain is built from TRBV5-6 and TRBJ2-7, with TRBD2 matching 8 bases. V lost 1 base to trimming and J lost 0 bases; unmatched junction nucleotides: 0. The CDR3 spans 14 residues. The germline gives CDR1 SGHDT, CDR2 YYEEEE.

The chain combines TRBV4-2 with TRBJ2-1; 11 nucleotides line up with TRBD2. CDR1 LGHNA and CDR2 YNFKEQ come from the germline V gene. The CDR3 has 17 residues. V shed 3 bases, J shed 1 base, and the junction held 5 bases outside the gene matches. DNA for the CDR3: TGTGCCAGCAGCCATGAGATAGCGGGGGGGTCCTACAATGAGCAGTTCTTC. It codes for CASSHEIAGGSYNEQFF.

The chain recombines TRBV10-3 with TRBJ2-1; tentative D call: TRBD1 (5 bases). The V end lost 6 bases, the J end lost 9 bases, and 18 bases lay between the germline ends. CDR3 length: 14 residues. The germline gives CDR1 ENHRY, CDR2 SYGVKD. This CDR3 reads CAIRPGGPQGEQFF. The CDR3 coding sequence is TGTGCCATCAGGCCGGGCGGCCCCCAGGGTGAGCAGTTCTTC.

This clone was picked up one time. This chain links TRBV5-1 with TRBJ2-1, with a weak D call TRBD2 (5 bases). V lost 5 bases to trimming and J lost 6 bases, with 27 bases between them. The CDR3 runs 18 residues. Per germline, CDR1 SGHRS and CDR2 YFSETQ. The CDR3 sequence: CASSLTAPVQTRLNEQFF. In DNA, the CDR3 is TGCGCCAGCAGTTTAACTGCCCCAGTACAAACTAGACTCAATGAGCAGTTCTTC.

The CDR3 spells CASSLRTGWATEAFF. DNA for the CDR3: TGTGCCAGCAGCTTAAGGACAGGTTGGGCCACTGAAGCTTTCTTT. The chain combines TRBV13 with TRBJ1-1; TRBD1 matches at 7 bases. The germline CDR1 and CDR2 sequences are PRHDT and FYEKMQ (reference sequence). The CDR3 covers 15 residues. Germline trimming cut 2 bases from V and 4 bases from J; bases unmatched to any gene: 7.

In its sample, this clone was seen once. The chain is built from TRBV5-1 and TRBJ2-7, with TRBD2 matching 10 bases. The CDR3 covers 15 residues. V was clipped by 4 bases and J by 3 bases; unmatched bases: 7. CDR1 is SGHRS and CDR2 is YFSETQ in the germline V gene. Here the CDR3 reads CASSTSRLAGYEQYF. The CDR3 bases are TGCGCCAGCAGCACCTCGCGACTAGCGGGCTACGAGCAGTACTTC.

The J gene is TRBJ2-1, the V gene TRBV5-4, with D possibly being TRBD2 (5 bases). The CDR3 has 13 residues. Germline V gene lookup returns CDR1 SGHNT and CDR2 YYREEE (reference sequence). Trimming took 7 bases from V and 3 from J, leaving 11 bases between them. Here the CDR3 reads CASATSFYNEQFF. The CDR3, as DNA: TGTGCCAGCGCAACTAGTTTCTACAATGAGCAGTTCTTC.

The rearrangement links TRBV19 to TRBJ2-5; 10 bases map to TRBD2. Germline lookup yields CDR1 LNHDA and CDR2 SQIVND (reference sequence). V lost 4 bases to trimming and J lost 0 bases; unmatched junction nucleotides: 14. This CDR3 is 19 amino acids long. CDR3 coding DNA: TGTGCCAGTAGTACCCACTTGAGGGGGCTAGCGGGAGACCAAGAGACCCAGTACTTC. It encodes CASSTHLRGLAGDQETQYF.

This chain's CDR3 is CASSPTGSNTEAFF. The CDR3 DNA is TGTGCCAGCAGCCCAACAGGGTCAAACACTGAAGCTTTCTTT. The chain couples TRBV11-2 to TRBJ1-1; TRBD1 might be the D (6 bases). Trimming left V 5 bases short and J 2 bases short, with 12 bases between. This CDR3 has 14 amino acids. Germline V gene sequence: CDR1 SGHAT, CDR2 FQNNGV.

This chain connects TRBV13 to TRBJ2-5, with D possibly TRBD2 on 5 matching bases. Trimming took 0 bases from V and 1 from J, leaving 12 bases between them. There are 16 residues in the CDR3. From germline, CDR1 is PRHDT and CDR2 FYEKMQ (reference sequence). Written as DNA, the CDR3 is TGTGCCAGCAGCTTAGGCCGGGGTGGCCTCCAAGAGACCCAGTACTTC. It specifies CASSLGRGGLQETQYF.

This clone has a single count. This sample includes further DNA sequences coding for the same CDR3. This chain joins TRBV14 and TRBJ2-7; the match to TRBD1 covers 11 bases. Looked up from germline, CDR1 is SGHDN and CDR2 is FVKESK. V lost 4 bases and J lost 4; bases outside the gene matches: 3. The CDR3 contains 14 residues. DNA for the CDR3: TGTGCCAGCAGCCTCGGACAGGGGGCGTACGAGCAGTACTTC. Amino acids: CASSLGQGAYEQYF.

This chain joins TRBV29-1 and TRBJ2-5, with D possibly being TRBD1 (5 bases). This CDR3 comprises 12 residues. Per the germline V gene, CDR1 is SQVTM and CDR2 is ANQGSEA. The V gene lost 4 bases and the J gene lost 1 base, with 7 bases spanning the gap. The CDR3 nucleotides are TGCAGCGTTGCAGGGATCCAAGAGACCCAGTACTTC. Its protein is CSVAGIQETQYF.

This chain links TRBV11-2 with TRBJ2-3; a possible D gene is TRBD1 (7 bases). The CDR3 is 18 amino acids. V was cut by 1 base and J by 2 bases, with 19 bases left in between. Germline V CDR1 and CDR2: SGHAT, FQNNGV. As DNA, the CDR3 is TGTGCCAGCAGCTTAGGGCGGGACAGACGTTTAGTCACAGATACGCAGTATTTT. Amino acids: CASSLGRDRRLVTDTQYF.

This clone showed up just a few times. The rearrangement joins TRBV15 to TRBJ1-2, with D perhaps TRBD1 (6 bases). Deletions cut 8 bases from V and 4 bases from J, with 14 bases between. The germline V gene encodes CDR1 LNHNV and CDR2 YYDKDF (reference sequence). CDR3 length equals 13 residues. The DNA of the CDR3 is TGTGCCACCTCCGAGGGGGGCCTCTATGGCTACACCTTC. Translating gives CATSEGGLYGYTF.

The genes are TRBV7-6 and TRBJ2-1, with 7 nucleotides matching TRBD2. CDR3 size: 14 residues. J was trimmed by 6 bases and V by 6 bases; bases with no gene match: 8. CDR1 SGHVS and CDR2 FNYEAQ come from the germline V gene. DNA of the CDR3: TGTGCCAGCAGGTCTAGCGGTCCGATCAATGAGCAGTTCTTC. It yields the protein CASRSSGPINEQFF.

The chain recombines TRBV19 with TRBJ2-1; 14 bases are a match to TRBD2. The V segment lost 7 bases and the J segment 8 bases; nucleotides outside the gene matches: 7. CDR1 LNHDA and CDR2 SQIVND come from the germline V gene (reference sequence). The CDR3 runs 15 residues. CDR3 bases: TGTGCCAGTACCGCGGGACTAGCGGGAGATGATGAGCAGTTCTTC. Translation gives CASTAGLAGDDEQFF.

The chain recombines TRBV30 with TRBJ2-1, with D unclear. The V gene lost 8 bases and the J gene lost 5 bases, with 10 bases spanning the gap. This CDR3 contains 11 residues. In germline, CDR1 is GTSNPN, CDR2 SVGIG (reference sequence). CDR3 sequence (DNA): TGTGCCCGCCGTTGGGACAATGAGCAGTTCTTC. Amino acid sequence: CARRWDNEQFF.

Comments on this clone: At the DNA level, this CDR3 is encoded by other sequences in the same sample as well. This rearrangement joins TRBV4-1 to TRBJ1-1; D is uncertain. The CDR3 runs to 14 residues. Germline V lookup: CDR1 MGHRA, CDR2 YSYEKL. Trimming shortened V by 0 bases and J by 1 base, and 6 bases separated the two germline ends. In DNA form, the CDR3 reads TGCGCCAGCAGCCAAGACCCGGGGAACACTGAAGCTTTCTTT. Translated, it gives CASSQDPGNTEAFF.

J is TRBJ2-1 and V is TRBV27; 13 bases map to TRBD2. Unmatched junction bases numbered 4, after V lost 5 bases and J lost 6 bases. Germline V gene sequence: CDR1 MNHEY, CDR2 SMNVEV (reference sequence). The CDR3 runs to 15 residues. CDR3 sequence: CASSPGLAGPNEQFF. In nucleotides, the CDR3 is TGTGCCAGCAGTCCGGGACTAGCGGGACCCAATGAGCAGTTCTTC.

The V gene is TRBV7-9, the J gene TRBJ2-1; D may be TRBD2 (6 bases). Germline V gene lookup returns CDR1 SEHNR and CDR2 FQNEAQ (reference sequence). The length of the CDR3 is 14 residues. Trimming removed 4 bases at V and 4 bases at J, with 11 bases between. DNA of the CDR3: TGTGCCAGCAGCTCTAGCGTACGGTACAATGAGCAGTTCTTC. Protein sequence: CASSSSVRYNEQFF.

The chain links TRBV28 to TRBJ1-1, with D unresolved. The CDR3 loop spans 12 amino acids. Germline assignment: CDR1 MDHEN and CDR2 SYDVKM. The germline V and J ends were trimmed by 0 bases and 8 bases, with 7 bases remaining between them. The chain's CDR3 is CASSLWGREAFF. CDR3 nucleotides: TGTGCCAGCAGTTTATGGGGGAGAGAAGCTTTCTTT. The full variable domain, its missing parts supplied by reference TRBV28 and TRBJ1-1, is DVKVTQSSRYLVKRTGEKVFLECVQDMDHENMFWYRQDPGLGLRLIYFSYDVKMKEKGDIPEGYSVSREKKERFSLILESASTNQTSMYLCASSLWGREAFFGQGTRLTVV.

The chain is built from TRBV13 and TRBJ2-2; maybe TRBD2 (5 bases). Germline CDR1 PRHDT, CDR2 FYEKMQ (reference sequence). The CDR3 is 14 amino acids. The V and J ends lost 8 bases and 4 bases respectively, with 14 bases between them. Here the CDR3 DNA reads TGTGCCAGCCGCCCGGAGGACTCCACCGGGGAGCTGTTTTTT. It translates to CASRPEDSTGELFF.